Listed below are T cell receptor beta chains from one sample, sequenced in a study of cytomegalovirus exposure and HLA in healthy donors. The protocol was immunoSEQ multiplex PCR, while the TCRdb copy is restricted to in-frame clones and leaves out a portion. In the table there are 100,000 to 150,000 clones, 78% of which are singletons. The sequencing sample was made of PBMCs. The receptors shown here come from a man aged 30 to 45 in good health and CMV-seropositive. Both conserved end residues are part of each CDR3. The D gene is left open where the match is weak. Clone size is not always given. Where it is, it says once, few, many or a class for expanded clones.

>NA|NA|TRBJ1-2|TRBV9
CASTLGGGNYGYTF
TGTGCCAGCACCCTAGGGGGGGGCAACTATGGCTACACCTTC
>TRBD2|NA|TRBJ2-3|TRBV13
CASSQTSDGDTQYF
TGTGCCAGCAGTCAAACTAGCGATGGAGATACGCAGTATTTT
>TRBD1|NA|TRBJ1-2|TRBV25-1
CASSGITGGPYGYTF
TGTGCCAGCAGTGGAATCACAGGGGGACCCTATGGCTACACCTTC
>NA|NA|TRBJ2-7|TRBV6-1
CAITVGEGGNEQYF
TGTGCCATCACCGTCGGGGAGGGGGGGAACGAGCAGTACTTC
>NA|NA|TRBJ2-5|TRBV5-4
CASSLTGLETQYF
TGTGCCAGCAGCTTGACAGGGCTGGAGACCCAGTACTTC
>NA|NA|TRBJ2-3|TRBV11-2
CASSLGLATTSTDTQYF
TGTGCCAGCAGCTTAGGGCTAGCGACCACTAGCACAGATACGCAGTATTTT
>NA|few|TRBJ1-2|TRBV4-1
CASSQEGYSLSGGRRGYTF
TGCGCCAGCAGCCAAGAGGGGTACAGCCTGAGCGGCGGCCGGCGGGGCTACACCTTC
>TRBD2|few|TRBJ2-5|TRBV5-1
CASSLVAGVGETQYF
TGCGCCAGCAGCTTGGTAGCGGGAGTGGGGGAGACCCAGTACTTC
>NA|NA|TRBJ1-5|TRBV27
CASSKGGSSNQPQHF
TGTGCCAGCAGTAAAGGCGGGTCGAGCAATCAGCCCCAGCATTTT
>NA|NA|TRBJ1-2|TRBV30
CAWSWTWEDGYTF
TGTGCCTGGAGCTGGACGTGGGAGGATGGCTACACCTTC
>NA|few|TRBJ2-3|TRBV18
CASSPRSLDTQYF
TGTGCCAGCTCCCCGAGGTCCCTAGATACGCAGTATTTT
>TRBD2|few|TRBJ2-1|TRBV19
CASTSSGTLSYNEQFF
TGTGCCAGTACCAGTAGCGGGACCCTCTCCTACAATGAGCAGTTCTTC
>TRBD2|NA|TRBJ2-5|TRBV27
CASSPLAGGVQETQYF
TGTGCCAGCAGTCCACTAGCGGGAGGGGTCCAAGAGACCCAGTACTTC
>TRBD2|NA|TRBJ2-1|TRBV13
CASSLVGLAIYNEQFF
TGTGCCAGCAGCTTAGTAGGACTAGCGATCTACAATGAGCAGTTCTTC
>NA|NA|TRBJ1-1|TRBV4-3
CASSLHPGNTEAFF
TGCGCCAGCAGCCTTCACCCCGGGAACACTGAAGCTTTCTTT
>NA|NA|TRBJ1-5|TRBV30
CAWSVSARPGPQHF
TGTGCCTGGAGTGTATCGGCCAGGCCAGGGCCCCAGCATTTT
>TRBD1|NA|TRBJ2-5|TRBV2
CASRQNRGGETQYF
TGTGCCAGCAGGCAAAACAGGGGCGGGGAGACCCAGTACTTC
>TRBD2|NA|TRBJ2-7|TRBV30
CAWTSGRDYEQYF
TGTGCCTGGACTAGCGGGAGGGACTACGAGCAGTACTTC
>TRBD2|NA|TRBJ2-3|TRBV7-2
CASRIAGNSRDTQYF
TGTGCCAGCAGGATAGCGGGAAACTCTCGAGATACGCAGTATTTT
>TRBD2|NA|TRBJ2-1|TRBV29-1
CSVGTSGSGEQFF
TGCAGCGTTGGCACTAGCGGGAGTGGTGAGCAGTTCTTC
>NA|NA|TRBJ2-7|TRBV20-1
CSGGKVYEQYF
TGCAGTGGCGGGAAGGTGTACGAGCAGTACTTC
>TRBD1|NA|TRBJ2-4|TRBV11-2
CASSLERQGGKNIQYF
TGTGCCAGCAGCTTAGAGAGACAGGGGGGCAAAAACATTCAGTACTTC